What follows describes a single T cell receptor beta chain. The data stem from a study of blood T cell repertoires in COVID-19. Study details: Spain, Italy and the United States supplied samples that represented acute and convalescent COVID-19. The cDNA or gDNA used as material had been derived from T cells, B-cell-depleted T cells, or PBMCs.

Data came from immunoSEQ multiplex PCR; TCRdb stores just in-frame clones and leaves some out. This table holds about 11,000 clones, roughly 90% found once. Trimming removed 6 bases from V and 6 bases from J, with 14 bases in between. The CDR3 is 13 amino acids. Per the germline V gene, CDR1 is SGHAT and CDR2 is FQNNGV. The origin of this receptor is a human donor in a cohort sampled during active COVID-19. This chain links TRBV11-2 with TRBJ1-2; D is ambiguous. The sequenced sample consisted of peripheral blood. The CDR3 loop is CASRRTGSDGYTF. The CDR3 coding sequence is TGTGCCAGCAGACGAACGGGATCGGATGGCTACACCTTC.